A single sample gave rise to the 31 T cell receptor beta chains below, sequenced in a study of blood T cell repertoires in COVID-19. The data were produced by immunoSEQ multiplex PCR, yet TCRdb's version contains in-frame clones alone and is incomplete. The sample holds roughly 92,000 clones, around nine tenths seen once. Sequences were obtained from peripheral blood. All receptors come from a man in his fifties or sixties with acute or convalescent COVID-19.

V usage is TRBV6-4 and J usage is TRBJ2-3; D possibly corresponds to TRBD1 (6 bases). Trimming stripped 6 bases from V and 5 bases from J, with 12 bases between. The germline gives CDR1 MRHNA, CDR2 SNTAGT. This CDR3 contains 13 residues. CDR3 bases: TGTGCCAGCAGGTACAGGGTGGTAGATACGCAGTATTTT. Protein: CASRYRVVDTQYF.

The chain uses TRBV20-1 and TRBJ1-1; D not certain. Trimming pared 3 bases from V and 4 bases from J, leaving 15 bases between. This CDR3 region has 14 residues. CDR1 DFQATT and CDR2 SNEGSKA come from the germline V gene (reference sequence). CDR3 residues: CSASLTSSATEAFF. The CDR3 bases are TGCAGTGCTAGTCTTACATCGTCCGCCACTGAAGCTTTCTTT.

This chain uses TRBV10-3 with TRBJ2-1; TRBD2 matches at 8 bases. The J segment lost 7 bases and the V segment lost 6 bases, leaving 11 bases of the junction unmatched. CDR3 length equals 15 residues. Looked up from germline, CDR1 is ENHRY and CDR2 is SYGVKD. CDR3 loop: CAISLYSGEGNEQFF. The CDR3 coding sequence is TGTGCCATCAGCCTTTATAGCGGGGAAGGGAATGAGCAGTTCTTC.

This clone was detected only once. The chain joins TRBV2 to TRBJ1-4; 9 positions match TRBD1. Germline V gene data show CDR1 as SNHLY and CDR2 as FYNNEI. The junction had 6 bases not matched to a gene; V was cut back by 5 bases and J by 8 bases. This CDR3 comprises 14 residues. CDR3 in amino acids: CASSRQGGREKLFF. The CDR3 coding sequence is TGTGCCAGCAGTCGACAGGGGGGAAGGGAAAAACTGTTTTTT.

The rearrangement links TRBV19 to TRBJ2-1; maybe TRBD1 (6 bases). The germline CDR1 and CDR2 sequences are LNHDA and SQIVND (reference sequence). With 6 bases removed from V and 0 bases from J, the gap between germline ends came to 12 bases. The CDR3 sequence is 15 residues long. CDR3 loop: CASRRRGSSYNEQFF. The CDR3 coding sequence is TGTGCCAGTAGGAGAAGGGGGAGCTCCTACAATGAGCAGTTCTTC.

The chain combines TRBV2 with TRBJ2-1, with TRBD1 matching 7 bases. The CDR3 length is 16 residues. V trimming: 6 bases; J trimming: 5 bases; junction bases outside the gene matches: 13. Germline CDR1 reads SNHLY; CDR2 reads FYNNEI. Written as DNA, the CDR3 is TGTGCCAGCAGCGCTGACAGGGCGAACTTGAACAATGAGCAGTTCTTC. This encodes CASSADRANLNNEQFF.

The chain uses TRBV7-9 and TRBJ1-6; weak D call: TRBD1 (6 bases). V was clipped by 4 bases and J by 7 bases, with 11 bases between them. The CDR3 is made up of 14 amino acids. Germline CDR1 is SEHNR and CDR2 is FQNEAQ (reference sequence). CDR3: CASSSGTSNSPLHF. The CDR3 DNA follows: TGTGCCAGCAGCTCCGGGACAAGCAATTCACCCCTCCACTTT.

The chain joins TRBV28 to TRBJ2-3; possibly TRBD2 for D (5 bases). This CDR3 contains 17 residues. V lost 2 bases and J lost 2, with 17 bases in between. The germline V gene encodes CDR1 MDHEN and CDR2 SYDVKM. The CDR3 DNA follows: TGTGCCAGCAGTTTAAATCGGGGTAGGTCGGTCACAGATACGCAGTATTTT. This sequence encodes CASSLNRGRSVTDTQYF.

The V call is TRBV6-5, the J call TRBJ1-5, with D perhaps matching TRBD1 (6 bases). V was shortened by 1 base and J by 2 bases, with 12 bases between the two germline ends. CDR3 length equals 16 residues. Germline CDR1 is MNHEY and CDR2 is SVGAGI. CDR3 sequence (DNA): TGTGCCAGCAGTTACTACAGGGAGGGGGGCAATCAGCCCCAGCATTTT. Amino acids: CASSYYREGGNQPQHF.

This sequence joins TRBV2 and TRBJ1-5, with 7 bases that match TRBD1. The V segment lost 5 bases and the J segment 2 bases; nucleotides outside the gene matches: 15. The CDR3 totals 18 residues. Looked up from germline, CDR1 is SNHLY and CDR2 is FYNNEI. The CDR3 sequence: CASSHKRDRVGGNQPQHF. Here the CDR3 DNA reads TGTGCCAGCAGTCACAAAAGAGACAGGGTAGGAGGCAATCAGCCCCAGCATTTT. The full variable domain, with the rest looked up from reference TRBV2 and TRBJ1-5, is EPEVTQTPSHQVTQMGQEVILRCVPISNHLYFYWYRQILGQKVEFLVSFYNNEISEKSEIFDDQFSVERPDGSNFTLKIRSTKLEDSAMYFCASSHKRDRVGGNQPQHFGDGTRLSIL.

The chain joins TRBV29-1 to TRBJ2-7; no clear D. The CDR3 totals 10 residues. V lost 4 bases to trimming and J lost 6 bases, with 7 bases between them. The germline gives CDR1 SQVTM, CDR2 ANQGSEA. The CDR3 loop is CSVGAPEQYF. The CDR3 bases are TGCAGCGTTGGGGCCCCCGAGCAGTACTTC.

This chain joins TRBV29-1 and TRBJ1-5; 7 nucleotides line up with TRBD1. V trimming: 6 bases; J trimming: 6 bases; junction bases outside the gene matches: 11. The germline gives CDR1 SQVTM, CDR2 ANQGSEA. The CDR3 is made up of 14 amino acids. The CDR3 nucleotides read TGCAGCGTCGAGACAGGGCAAGCCGGTCAGCCCCAGCATTTT. It translates to CSVETGQAGQPQHF.

The chain has TRBV4-1 and TRBJ2-7, with TRBD2 identical over 12 bases. In germline, CDR1 is MGHRA, CDR2 YSYEKL. J lost 0 bases, V lost 0 bases, and 0 bases had no gene match. The CDR3 totals 16 residues. CDR3 DNA sequence: TGCGCCAGCAGCCAAGAACTAGCGGGAGGCTCCTACGAGCAGTACTTC. Translating gives CASSQELAGGSYEQYF.

The chain links TRBV2 to TRBJ2-7, with TRBD2 identical over 7 bases. The V gene's germline CDR1 is SNHLY and CDR2 FYNNEI. There are 14 residues in the CDR3. V was pared by 4 bases and J by 4 bases, with 7 bases of the junction left unmatched. The CDR3 nucleotides are TGTGCCAGCAGTGCCTGGGCTAGCGGATACGAGCAGTACTTC. As protein: CASSAWASGYEQYF.

The rearrangement uses TRBV12-5 and TRBJ1-2; 7 positions match TRBD1. The germline gives CDR1 LGHNT, CDR2 FRNRAP. The CDR3 runs 15 residues. Trimming removed 5 bases from V and 7 bases from J; junction bases left unmatched: 13. CDR3 bases: TGTGCTAGTGGTGACCCCGACAGGGATCTTGGTGGCTACACCTTC. This translates into CASGDPDRDLGGYTF.

This chain links TRBV7-3 with TRBJ2-2, with 7 nucleotides matching TRBD2. The CDR3 sequence is 16 residues long. CDR1 and CDR2 from the germline V gene are SGHTA and FQGTGA. V was pared by 2 bases and J by 2 bases, with 5 bases of the junction left unmatched. This CDR3 reads CASSLQAGYNTGELFF. CDR3 coding DNA: TGTGCCAGCAGCTTACAAGCGGGATATAACACCGGGGAGCTGTTTTTT.

This sequence joins TRBV11-1 and TRBJ2-2, with 9 bases aligning to TRBD1. With 10 bases clipped from V and 6 bases from J, the junction kept 12 bases outside the gene matches. Per germline, CDR1 SGHAT and CDR2 FQDESV (reference sequence). The CDR3 extends over 15 amino acids. The CDR3 spells CATGTRDRAAGELFF. The CDR3, as DNA: TGTGCCACAGGAACACGGGACAGGGCCGCCGGGGAGCTGTTTTTT.

The chain recombines TRBV21-1 with TRBJ1-6; the table's D call of TRBD1 was not tested on the DNA. TRBV21-1 is described as a pseudogene. The CDR3 is 13 residues long. The CDR3: CAGGAAYNSPLHF. The CDR3 region has the DNA TGTGCCGGGGGCGCCGCGTATAATTCACCCCTCCACTTT.

The table lists this clone with a few counts. V gene TRBV21-1 combines with J gene TRBJ2-5; TRBD2, the D gene given by the table, was not confirmed from the DNA. TRBV21-1 is classified as a pseudogene. CDR3 length: 16 amino acids. In DNA, the CDR3 is TGTGCCAGCAGCAAAAGGGCGGGAGGGCCGGAAGAGACCCAGTACTTC. It codes for CASSKRAGGPEETQYF.

This clone was observed a single time. The chain joins TRBV11-2 to TRBJ1-1; D not resolved. Germline CDR1 is SGHAT and CDR2 is FQNNGV. This CDR3 spans 13 amino acids. The V gene lost 2 bases and the J gene lost 1 base, with 5 bases spanning the gap. CDR3 DNA: TGTGCCAGCAGCTTAAGAGGGAACACTGAAGCTTTCTTT. Its translation: CASSLRGNTEAFF.

The chain carries TRBV30 and TRBJ1-5, with a tentative D call TRBD1 (6 bases). CDR1 and CDR2 from the germline V gene are GTSNPN and SVGIG (reference sequence). The V end lost 2 bases, the J end lost 5 bases, and 16 bases lay between the germline ends. This CDR3 spans 15 amino acids. The chain's CDR3 is CAWSNGMTGYQPQHF. In DNA, the CDR3 is TGTGCCTGGAGTAACGGGATGACAGGCTATCAGCCCCAGCATTTT.

This sequence joins TRBV9 and TRBJ2-1, with TRBD2 identical over 7 bases. The ends lost 6 bases at V and 0 bases at J; junction bases unmatched: 6. The CDR3 has 15 residues. Germline CDR1 reads SGDLS; CDR2 reads YYNGEE. The CDR3 sequence is CASTLSGNSYNEQFF. CDR3 DNA: TGTGCCAGCACCTTGAGCGGGAACTCCTACAATGAGCAGTTCTTC.

The chain combines TRBV19 with TRBJ2-4, with D unclear. The germline CDR1 and CDR2 sequences are LNHDA and SQIVND (reference sequence). This CDR3 has 15 residues. The V end lost 0 bases, the J end lost 7 bases, and 13 bases lay between the germline ends. The CDR3 coding sequence is TGTGCCAGTAGTATAGACTCAGCACAGCACAACATTCAGTACTTC. It yields the protein CASSIDSAQHNIQYF.

V is TRBV12-3 or TRBV12-4 and J is TRBJ1-4, with no clear D. This CDR3 spans 11 amino acids. Trimming shortened V by 3 bases and J by 11 bases, and 7 bases separated the two germline ends. In DNA, the CDR3 is TGTGCCAGCAGTTTCGGACTTAAACTGTTTTTT. As protein: CASSFGLKLFF.

CDR3 loop: CASSLGPGQTYEQYF. DNA for the CDR3: TGTGCCAGCAGCTTAGGACCGGGACAAACCTACGAGCAGTACTTC. V and J are TRBV11-3 and TRBJ2-7; D may be TRBD1 (6 bases). CDR1 and CDR2 from the germline V gene are SGHNT and YENEEA. The CDR3 runs to 15 residues. V lost 1 base to trimming and J lost 2 bases, with 12 bases between them.

CDR3 loop: CASSEPSGSNNEQFF. The CDR3, as DNA: TGTGCCAGTAGCGAGCCTAGCGGGAGCAACAATGAGCAGTTCTTC. This sequence joins TRBV19 and TRBJ2-1; 10 positions match TRBD2. CDR3 length: 15 residues. Germline values: CDR1 LNHDA, CDR2 SQIVND (reference sequence). After removal of 6 bases from V and 5 bases from J, the junction contained 7 bases not matched to a gene.

The J gene is TRBJ2-1, the V gene TRBV6-5, with 7 bases lining up with TRBD2. In germline, CDR1 is MNHEY, CDR2 SVGAGI. Trimming cost V 6 bases and J 8 bases; bases outside gene matches: 13. This CDR3 is 15 amino acids long. The CDR3 DNA follows: TGTGCCAGCAGGTGGAGCGGGAAAGGATCGGATGAGCAGTTCTTC. Translated, it gives CASRWSGKGSDEQFF.

V is TRBV18 and J is TRBJ1-2; 9 nucleotides agree with TRBD1. The germline V gene has CDR1 KGHSH and CDR2 LQKENI. The CDR3 is 14 amino acids. With 6 bases clipped from V and 2 bases from J, the junction kept 4 bases outside the gene matches. CDR3 bases: TGTGCCAGCTCGTCGGGACAGGGAAACTATGGCTACACCTTC. This gives the protein CASSSGQGNYGYTF.

V and J are TRBV15 and TRBJ2-7; 8 bases are a match to TRBD2. Trimming took 4 bases from V and 3 from J; bases not matched to a gene: 8. The germline V gene has CDR1 LNHNV and CDR2 YYDKDF (reference sequence). The CDR3 extends over 15 amino acids. The CDR3 here is CATSIALAVGYEQYF. The CDR3 DNA reads as TGTGCCACCAGCATAGCACTAGCGGTCGGCTACGAGCAGTACTTC.

The J gene is TRBJ2-7, the V gene TRBV15, with 9 bases matching TRBD1. The J segment lost 2 bases and the V segment lost 1 base, leaving 3 bases of the junction unmatched. Germline V lookup: CDR1 LNHNV, CDR2 YYDKDF (reference sequence). The CDR3 is 15 residues long. The DNA for the CDR3 is TGTGCCACCAGCAGAGCCGGGACAGGGCCCTACGAGCAGTACTTC. Protein: CATSRAGTGPYEQYF.

CDR3 coding DNA: TGTGCCAGCAGCGGGGGCTTTGAGGGCTACACCTTC. Its protein product is CASSGGFEGYTF. The chain uses TRBV9 and TRBJ1-2, with a tentative D call TRBD1 (5 bases). Trimming left V 3 bases short and J 8 bases short, with 11 bases between. Germline CDR1 is SGDLS and CDR2 is YYNGEE. This CDR3 region has 12 residues.